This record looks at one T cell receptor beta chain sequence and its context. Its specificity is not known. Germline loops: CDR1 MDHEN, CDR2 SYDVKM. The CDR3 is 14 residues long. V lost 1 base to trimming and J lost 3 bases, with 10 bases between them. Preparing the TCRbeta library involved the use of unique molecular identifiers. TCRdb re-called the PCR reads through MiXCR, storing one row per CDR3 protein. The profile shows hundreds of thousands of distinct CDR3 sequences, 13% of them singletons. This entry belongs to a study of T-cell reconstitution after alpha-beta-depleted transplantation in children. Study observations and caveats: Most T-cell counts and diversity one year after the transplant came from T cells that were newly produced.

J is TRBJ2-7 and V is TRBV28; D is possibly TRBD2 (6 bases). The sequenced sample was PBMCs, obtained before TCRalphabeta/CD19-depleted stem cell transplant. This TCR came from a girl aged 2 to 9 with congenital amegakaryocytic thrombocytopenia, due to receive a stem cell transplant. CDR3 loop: CASSLLAENYEQYF. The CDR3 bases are TGTGCCAGCAGTTTATTAGCGGAAAACTACGAGCAGTACTTC.